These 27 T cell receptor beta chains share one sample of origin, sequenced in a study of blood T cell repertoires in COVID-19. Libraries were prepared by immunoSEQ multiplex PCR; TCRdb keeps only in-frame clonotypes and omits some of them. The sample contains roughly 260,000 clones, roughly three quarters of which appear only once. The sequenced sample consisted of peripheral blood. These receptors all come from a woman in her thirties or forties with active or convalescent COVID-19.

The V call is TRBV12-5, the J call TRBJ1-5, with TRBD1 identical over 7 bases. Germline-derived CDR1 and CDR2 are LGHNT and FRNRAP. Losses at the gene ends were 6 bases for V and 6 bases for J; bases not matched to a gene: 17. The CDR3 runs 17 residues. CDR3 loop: CASGRRRDSFMGQPQHF. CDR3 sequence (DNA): TGTGCTAGTGGACGGCGCCGGGACAGCTTCATGGGTCAGCCCCAGCATTTT.

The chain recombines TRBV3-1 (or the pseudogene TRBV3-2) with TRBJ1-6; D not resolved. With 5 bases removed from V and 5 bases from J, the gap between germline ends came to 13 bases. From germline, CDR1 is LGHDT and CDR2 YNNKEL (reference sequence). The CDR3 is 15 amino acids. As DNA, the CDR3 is TGTGCCAGCAGCTCCGCGGGGAACAATAATTCACCCCTCCACTTT. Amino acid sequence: CASSSAGNNNSPLHF.

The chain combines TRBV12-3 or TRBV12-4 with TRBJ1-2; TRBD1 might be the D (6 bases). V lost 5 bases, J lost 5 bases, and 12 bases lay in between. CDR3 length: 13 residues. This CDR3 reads CASSTGSGYGYTF. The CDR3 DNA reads TGTGCCAGCAGTACAGGGAGTGGGTATGGCTACACCTTC.

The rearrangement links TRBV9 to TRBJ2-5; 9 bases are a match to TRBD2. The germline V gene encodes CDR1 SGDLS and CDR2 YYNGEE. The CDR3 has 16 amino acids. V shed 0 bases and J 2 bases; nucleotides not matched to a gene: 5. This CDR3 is CASSVATTSGQETQYF. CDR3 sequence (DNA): TGTGCCAGCAGCGTAGCTACTACTAGCGGGCAAGAGACCCAGTACTTC. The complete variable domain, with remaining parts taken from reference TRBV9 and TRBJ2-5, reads DSGVTQTPKHLITATGQRVTLRCSPRSGDLSVYWYQQSLDQGLQFLIQYYNGEERAKGNILERFSAQQFPDLHSELNLSSLELGDSALYFCASSVATTSGQETQYFGPGTRLLVL.

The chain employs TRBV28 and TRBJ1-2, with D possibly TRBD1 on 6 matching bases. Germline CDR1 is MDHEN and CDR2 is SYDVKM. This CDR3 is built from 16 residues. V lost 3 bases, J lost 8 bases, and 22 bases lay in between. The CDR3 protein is CASSFPTQGVARGYTF. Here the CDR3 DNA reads TGTGCCAGCAGTTTCCCCACACAGGGAGTGGCGAGGGGCTACACCTTC.

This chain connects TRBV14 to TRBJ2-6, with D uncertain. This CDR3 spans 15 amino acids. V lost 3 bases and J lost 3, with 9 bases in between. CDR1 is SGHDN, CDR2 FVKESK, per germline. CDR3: CASSQLPVGANVLTF. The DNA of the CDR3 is TGTGCCAGCAGCCAGTTACCGGTTGGGGCCAACGTCCTGACTTTC.

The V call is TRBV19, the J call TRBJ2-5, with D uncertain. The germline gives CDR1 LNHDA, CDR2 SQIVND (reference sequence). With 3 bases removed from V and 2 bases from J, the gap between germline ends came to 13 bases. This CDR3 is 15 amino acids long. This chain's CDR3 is CASSIGQLVQETQYF. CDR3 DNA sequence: TGTGCCAGTAGTATTGGTCAGCTAGTTCAAGAGACCCAGTACTTC. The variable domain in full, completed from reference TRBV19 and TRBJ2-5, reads DGGITQSPKYLFRKEGQNVTLSCEQNLNHDAMYWYRQDPGQGLRLIYYSQIVNDFQKGDIAEGYSVSREKKESFPLTVTSAQKNPTAFYLCASSIGQLVQETQYFGPGTRLLVL.

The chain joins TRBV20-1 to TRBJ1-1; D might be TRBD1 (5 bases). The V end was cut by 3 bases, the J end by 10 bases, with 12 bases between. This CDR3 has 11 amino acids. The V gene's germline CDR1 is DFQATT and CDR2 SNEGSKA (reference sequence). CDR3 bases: TGCAGTGCTAGGTTTTACGGGGGAGCTTTCTTT. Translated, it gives CSARFYGGAFF.

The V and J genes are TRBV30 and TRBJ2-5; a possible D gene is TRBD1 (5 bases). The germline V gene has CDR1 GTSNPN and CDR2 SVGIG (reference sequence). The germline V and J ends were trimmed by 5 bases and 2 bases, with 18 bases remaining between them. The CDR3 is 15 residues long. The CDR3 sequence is CAWSPHTGYQETQYF. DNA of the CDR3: TGTGCCTGGTCTCCTCATACAGGATATCAAGAGACCCAGTACTTC.

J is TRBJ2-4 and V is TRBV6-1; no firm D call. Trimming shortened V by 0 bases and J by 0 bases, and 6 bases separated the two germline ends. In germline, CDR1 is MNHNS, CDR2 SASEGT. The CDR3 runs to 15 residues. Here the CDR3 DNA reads TGTGCCAGCAGTGAAGCGGCGGCAGCCAAAAACATTCAGTACTTC. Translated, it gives CASSEAAAAKNIQYF.

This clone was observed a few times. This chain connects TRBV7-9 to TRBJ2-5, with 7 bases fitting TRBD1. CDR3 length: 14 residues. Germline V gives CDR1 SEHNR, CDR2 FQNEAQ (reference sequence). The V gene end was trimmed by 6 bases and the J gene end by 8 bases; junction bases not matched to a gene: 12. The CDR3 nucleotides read TGTGCCAGCAGAGAATGGGACAGCCCTGAAACCCAGTACTTC. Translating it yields CASREWDSPETQYF.

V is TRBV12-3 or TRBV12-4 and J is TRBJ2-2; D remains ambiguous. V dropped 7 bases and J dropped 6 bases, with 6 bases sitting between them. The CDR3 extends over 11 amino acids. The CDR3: CASTLAGELFF. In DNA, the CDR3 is TGTGCCAGCACCCTCGCCGGGGAGCTGTTTTTT.

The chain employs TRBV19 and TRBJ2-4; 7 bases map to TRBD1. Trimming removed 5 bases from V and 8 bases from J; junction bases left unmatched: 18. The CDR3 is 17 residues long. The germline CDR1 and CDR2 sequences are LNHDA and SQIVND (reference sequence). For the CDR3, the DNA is TGTGCCAGTAGTGCCCCGCCTACAGGGGTTCAAAGGTACATTCAGTACTTC. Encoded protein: CASSAPPTGVQRYIQYF.

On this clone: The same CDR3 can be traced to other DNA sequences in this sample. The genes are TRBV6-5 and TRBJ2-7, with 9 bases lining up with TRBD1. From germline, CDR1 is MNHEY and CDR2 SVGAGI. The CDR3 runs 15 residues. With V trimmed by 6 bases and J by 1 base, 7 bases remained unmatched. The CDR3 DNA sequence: TGTGCCAGCAGCCCAGGACAGGGGAGGTCCTACGAGCAGTACTTC. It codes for CASSPGQGRSYEQYF.

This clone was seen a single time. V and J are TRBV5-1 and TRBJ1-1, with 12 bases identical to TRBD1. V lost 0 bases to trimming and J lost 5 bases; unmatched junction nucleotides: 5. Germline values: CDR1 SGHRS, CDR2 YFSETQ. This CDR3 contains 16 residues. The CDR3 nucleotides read TGCGCCAGCAGCTTGGCCGGGACAGGGGGCTGGACTGAAGCTTTCTTT. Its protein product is CASSLAGTGGWTEAFF.

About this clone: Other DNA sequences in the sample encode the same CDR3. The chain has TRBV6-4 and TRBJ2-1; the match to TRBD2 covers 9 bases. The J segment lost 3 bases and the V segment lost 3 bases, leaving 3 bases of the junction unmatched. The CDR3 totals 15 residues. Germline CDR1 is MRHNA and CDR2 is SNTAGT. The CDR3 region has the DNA TGTGCCAGCAGTGATAGCGGGGGAGACTACAATGAGCAGTTCTTC. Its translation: CASSDSGGDYNEQFF.

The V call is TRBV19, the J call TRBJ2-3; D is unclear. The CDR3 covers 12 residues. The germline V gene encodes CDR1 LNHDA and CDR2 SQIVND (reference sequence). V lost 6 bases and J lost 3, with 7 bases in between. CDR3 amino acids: CASRQKTDTQYF. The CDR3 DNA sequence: TGTGCCAGTAGACAGAAAACAGATACGCAGTATTTT.

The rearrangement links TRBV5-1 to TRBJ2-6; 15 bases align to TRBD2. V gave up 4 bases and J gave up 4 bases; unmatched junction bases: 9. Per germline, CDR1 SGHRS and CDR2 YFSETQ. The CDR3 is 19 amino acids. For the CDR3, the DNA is TGCGCCAGCAGCATCGGACTAGCGGGGGGGCCGTCCGGGGCCAACGTCCTGACTTTC. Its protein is CASSIGLAGGPSGANVLTF.

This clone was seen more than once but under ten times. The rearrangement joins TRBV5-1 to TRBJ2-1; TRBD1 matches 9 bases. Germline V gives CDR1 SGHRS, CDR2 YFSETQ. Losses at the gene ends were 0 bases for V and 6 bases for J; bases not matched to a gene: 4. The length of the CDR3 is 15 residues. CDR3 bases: TGCGCCAGCAGCTTGGGACAGGGGGGCTCCAATGAGCAGTTCTTC. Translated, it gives CASSLGQGGSNEQFF.

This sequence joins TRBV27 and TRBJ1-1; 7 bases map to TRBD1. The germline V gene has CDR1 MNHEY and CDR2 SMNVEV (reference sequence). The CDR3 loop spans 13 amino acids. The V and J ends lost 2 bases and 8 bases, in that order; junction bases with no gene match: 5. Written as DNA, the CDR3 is TGTGCCAGCAGTTTACAGCTGACAGGGGAAGCTTTCTTT. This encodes CASSLQLTGEAFF.

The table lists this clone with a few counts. As DNA, the CDR3 is TGTGCCAGCAGCGTGACTAGCGGGGGACCCTACGAGCAGTACTTC. It codes for CASSVTSGGPYEQYF. The J gene is TRBJ2-7, the V gene TRBV9; the match to TRBD2 covers 12 bases. The ends lost 2 bases at V and 2 bases at J; junction bases unmatched: 2. The CDR3 is 15 amino acids. Looked up from germline, CDR1 is SGDLS and CDR2 is YYNGEE.

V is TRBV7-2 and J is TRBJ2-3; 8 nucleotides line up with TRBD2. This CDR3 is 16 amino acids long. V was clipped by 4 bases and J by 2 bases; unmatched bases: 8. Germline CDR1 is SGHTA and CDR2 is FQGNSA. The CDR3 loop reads CASSSGVAGSTDTQYF. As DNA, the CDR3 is TGTGCCAGCAGCTCCGGAGTAGCGGGGTCCACAGATACGCAGTATTTT.

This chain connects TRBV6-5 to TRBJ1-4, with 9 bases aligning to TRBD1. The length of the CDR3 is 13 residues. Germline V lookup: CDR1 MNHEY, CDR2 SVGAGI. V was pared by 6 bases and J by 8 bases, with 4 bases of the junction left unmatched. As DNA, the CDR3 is TGTGCCAGCAGGGACAGGGGAGGGGAAAAACTGTTTTTT. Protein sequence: CASRDRGGEKLFF.

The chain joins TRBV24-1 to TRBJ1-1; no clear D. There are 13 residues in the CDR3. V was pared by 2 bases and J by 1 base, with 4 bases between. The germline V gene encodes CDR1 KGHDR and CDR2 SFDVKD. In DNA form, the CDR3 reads TGTGCCACCAGTGATTACAAGAACACTGAAGCTTTCTTT. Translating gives CATSDYKNTEAFF.

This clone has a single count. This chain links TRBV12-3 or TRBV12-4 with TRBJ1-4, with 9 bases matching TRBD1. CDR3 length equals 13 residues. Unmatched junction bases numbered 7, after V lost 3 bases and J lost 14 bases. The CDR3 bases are TGTGCCAGCAGTTTGGGGGCGACAGGGGGGCTGTTTTTT. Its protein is CASSLGATGGLFF.

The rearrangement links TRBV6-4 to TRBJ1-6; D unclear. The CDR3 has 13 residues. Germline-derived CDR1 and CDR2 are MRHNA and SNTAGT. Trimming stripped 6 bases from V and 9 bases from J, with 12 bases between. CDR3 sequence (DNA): TGTGCCAGCAGAGCCCCGTCGGTTTCACCCCTCCACTTT. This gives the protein CASRAPSVSPLHF.

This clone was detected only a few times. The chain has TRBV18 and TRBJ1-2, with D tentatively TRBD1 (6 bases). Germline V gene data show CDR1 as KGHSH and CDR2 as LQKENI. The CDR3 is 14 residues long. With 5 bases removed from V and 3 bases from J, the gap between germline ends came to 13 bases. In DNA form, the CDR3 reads TGTGCCAGCTCAGAACAGGGTTCCCACTATGGCTACACCTTC. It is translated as CASSEQGSHYGYTF.